Below, 19 T cell receptor beta chains from the same sample are listed, as sequenced in a study of T cell changes during pregnancy in multiple sclerosis. Clones were sequenced by immunoSEQ multiplex PCR, and TCRdb holds only the in-frame ones, with some missing. Among 100,000 to 110,000 clones, about 92% were seen once, and the ten largest hold less than 2%. Sequences were derived from peripheral blood, sampled after pregnancy. The receptors shown here come from a female donor with multiple sclerosis, enrolled in a pregnancy study.

This rearrangement joins TRBV18 to TRBJ2-1; possible D gene TRBD2, 5 bases. V was clipped by 6 bases and J by 6 bases, with 15 bases between them. Germline V CDR1 and CDR2: KGHSH, LQKENI. The CDR3 contains 14 residues. CDR3 protein: CASSPASGTNEQFF. The CDR3 DNA follows: TGTGCCAGCTCCCCCGCCAGCGGCACCAATGAGCAGTTCTTC.

This clone was found once. The genes are TRBV19 and TRBJ2-5; D may be TRBD1 (6 bases). There are 14 residues in the CDR3. The V end lost 5 bases, the J end lost 2 bases, and 12 bases lay between the germline ends. Germline-derived CDR1 and CDR2 are LNHDA and SQIVND (reference sequence). This CDR3 reads CASSPRGGQETQYF. DNA for the CDR3: TGTGCCAGTAGTCCCAGAGGGGGTCAAGAGACCCAGTACTTC.

The rearrangement links TRBV27 to TRBJ2-7; 10 bases line up with TRBD2. Germline CDR1 and CDR2: MNHEY and SMNVEV (reference sequence). J lost 6 bases, V lost 3 bases, and 8 bases had no gene match. The CDR3 has 15 residues. CDR3 sequence (DNA): TGTGCCAGCAGTTTTAGTACTAGCGGGGACGGCGAGCAGTACTTC. Translated, it gives CASSFSTSGDGEQYF.

DNA for the CDR3: TGTGCCATGGGACAGGAGAACACTGAAGCTTTCTTT. Residues: CAMGQENTEAFF. V gene TRBV7-9 combines with J gene TRBJ1-1; 8 nucleotides match TRBD1. This CDR3 is 12 amino acids long. The germline V gene encodes CDR1 SEHNR and CDR2 FQNEAQ (reference sequence). The junction had 2 bases not matched to a gene; V was cut back by 10 bases and J by 1 base.

The J gene is TRBJ1-4, the V gene TRBV27; 7 bases fit TRBD1. V trimming: 2 bases; J trimming: 7 bases; junction bases outside the gene matches: 7. Germline lookup yields CDR1 MNHEY and CDR2 SMNVEV (reference sequence). The CDR3 has 15 residues. The CDR3 is CASSLTGVGGEKLFF. For the CDR3, the DNA is TGTGCCAGCAGTTTAACAGGGGTGGGCGGTGAAAAACTGTTTTTT.

The rearrangement links TRBV7-3 to TRBJ2-3, with D unresolved. The germline V and J ends were trimmed by 5 bases and 2 bases, with 8 bases remaining between them. The CDR3 sequence is 13 residues long. Germline V gives CDR1 SGHTA, CDR2 FQGTGA. For the CDR3, the DNA is TGTGCCAGCAGCCCCCCTTCCACAGATACGCAGTATTTT. Its protein is CASSPPSTDTQYF. The complete variable domain, with remaining parts taken from reference TRBV7-3 and TRBJ2-3, reads GAGVSQTPSNKVTEKGKYVELRCDPISGHTALYWYRQSLGQGPEFLIYFQGTGAADDSGLPNDRFFAVRPEGSVSTLKIQRTERGDSAVYLCASSPPSTDTQYFGPGTRLTVL.

J is TRBJ2-3 and V is TRBV6-6, with unresolved D. CDR3 size: 13 residues. The germline gives CDR1 MNHNY, CDR2 SVGAGI (reference sequence). Trimming removed 5 bases from V and 0 bases from J, with 6 bases in between. CDR3 nucleotide sequence: TGTGCCAGCAGTACGACTAGCACAGATACGCAGTATTTT. Protein product: CASSTTSTDTQYF.

The chain joins TRBV7-8 to TRBJ2-5, with TRBD2 identical over 7 bases. Germline V lookup: CDR1 SGHVS, CDR2 FQNEAQ. This CDR3 comprises 15 residues. Trimming took 5 bases from V and 3 from J; bases not matched to a gene: 9. In nucleotides, the CDR3 is TGTGCCAGCAGCGCCGGTCTAGCGGTGGAAGAGACCCAGTACTTC. It yields the protein CASSAGLAVEETQYF.

The chain employs TRBV5-6 and TRBJ1-2; no clear D. Germline-derived CDR1 and CDR2 are SGHDT and YYEEEE. CDR3 length equals 15 residues. The ends were cut back, 0 bases at V and 6 bases at J, with 15 bases in the middle. In DNA form, the CDR3 reads TGTGCCAGCAGCTTGGAGGCAGGTCGAATCGATGGCTACACCTTC. This gives the protein CASSLEAGRIDGYTF.

This chain links TRBV15 with TRBJ1-4, with 11 nucleotides matching TRBD1. In germline, CDR1 is LNHNV, CDR2 YYDKDF (reference sequence). J gave up 7 bases and V 2 bases, and 3 bases lay outside the gene matches. This CDR3 contains 15 residues. Written as DNA, the CDR3 is TGTGCCACCAGCAGACGGGACAGGGGGTTTGAAAAACTGTTTTTT. The encoded protein is CATSRRDRGFEKLFF.

The V and J genes are TRBV6-1 and TRBJ1-2; TRBD1 matches 7 bases. Germline V gene data show CDR1 as MNHNS and CDR2 as SASEGT. With V trimmed by 4 bases and J by 0 bases, 5 bases remained unmatched. The length of the CDR3 is 15 residues. Here the CDR3 reads CASSAETGPNYGYTF. Here the CDR3 DNA reads TGTGCCAGCAGTGCCGAGACAGGGCCTAACTATGGCTACACCTTC.

A single count supports this clone. The chain is built from TRBV5-1 and TRBJ1-1; D possibly corresponds to TRBD1 (5 bases). Trimming left V 1 base short and J 4 bases short, with 11 bases between. Germline V gene sequence: CDR1 SGHRS, CDR2 YFSETQ. CDR3 length: 14 amino acids. CDR3 in amino acids: CASSLLGASTEAFF. The CDR3 DNA follows: TGCGCCAGCAGCTTGTTAGGGGCAAGCACTGAAGCTTTCTTT.

The gene calls are TRBV6-1 and TRBJ2-3; 12 bases are a match to TRBD2. This CDR3 has 14 residues. The V gene end was trimmed by 4 bases and the J gene end by 4 bases; junction bases not matched to a gene: 0. The germline V gene encodes CDR1 MNHNS and CDR2 SASEGT. The CDR3 here is CASSGLAGADTQYF. In DNA form, the CDR3 reads TGTGCCAGCAGTGGACTAGCGGGAGCAGATACGCAGTATTTT.

The CDR3 DNA is TGTGCCAGCAGCGCCGCGGGGAGGGGGTCCTATGGCTACACCTTC. It codes for CASSAAGRGSYGYTF. The genes are TRBV27 and TRBJ1-2; maybe TRBD1 (6 bases). The CDR3 runs 15 residues. V lost 6 bases and J lost 4, with 18 bases in between. Per germline, CDR1 MNHEY and CDR2 SMNVEV (reference sequence).

The rearrangement uses TRBV2 and TRBJ1-5, with D maybe TRBD1 (5 bases). V lost 2 bases to trimming and J lost 2 bases, with 13 bases between them. The germline CDR1 and CDR2 sequences are SNHLY and FYNNEI. The CDR3 has 16 residues. In DNA, the CDR3 is TGTGCCAGCAGTGAATTCCCCGAGACAGGCAATCAGCCCCAGCATTTT. Protein: CASSEFPETGNQPQHF.

The CDR3 protein is CASLGQATYEQYF. In DNA, the CDR3 is TGTGCCAGCTTGGGACAGGCTACCTACGAGCAGTACTTC. The chain has TRBV28 and TRBJ2-7, with TRBD1 matching over 8 bases. The CDR3 spans 13 residues. CDR1 and CDR2 (germline): MDHEN, SYDVKM. V shed 8 bases, J shed 2 bases, and the junction held 5 bases outside the gene matches.

J is TRBJ2-2 and V is TRBV6-6; 10 bases align to TRBD2. J was trimmed by 3 bases and V by 6 bases; bases with no gene match: 7. The CDR3 extends over 16 amino acids. Germline loops: CDR1 MNHNY, CDR2 SVGAGI (reference sequence). The CDR3 here is CASSQSGRAHTGELFF. CDR3 in DNA: TGTGCCAGCAGCCAAAGCGGGAGGGCCCACACCGGGGAGCTGTTTTTT.

The V call is TRBV7-2, the J call TRBJ2-7; 7 bases fit TRBD2. CDR1 and CDR2 (germline): SGHTA, FQGNSA. There are 15 residues in the CDR3. The ends lost 5 bases at V and 3 bases at J; junction bases unmatched: 10. Here the CDR3 reads CASSPWLAGLYEQYF. The CDR3 coding sequence is TGTGCCAGCAGCCCTTGGTTAGCGGGCCTCTACGAGCAGTACTTC.

CDR3 in amino acids: CASSLGSNYEQYF. The CDR3 coding sequence is TGCGCCAGCAGCTTGGGCTCTAACTACGAGCAGTACTTC. This chain links TRBV5-1 with TRBJ2-7; D call uncertain. With 0 bases removed from V and 3 bases from J, the gap between germline ends came to 7 bases. CDR3 length: 13 residues. Germline V gene sequence: CDR1 SGHRS, CDR2 YFSETQ.